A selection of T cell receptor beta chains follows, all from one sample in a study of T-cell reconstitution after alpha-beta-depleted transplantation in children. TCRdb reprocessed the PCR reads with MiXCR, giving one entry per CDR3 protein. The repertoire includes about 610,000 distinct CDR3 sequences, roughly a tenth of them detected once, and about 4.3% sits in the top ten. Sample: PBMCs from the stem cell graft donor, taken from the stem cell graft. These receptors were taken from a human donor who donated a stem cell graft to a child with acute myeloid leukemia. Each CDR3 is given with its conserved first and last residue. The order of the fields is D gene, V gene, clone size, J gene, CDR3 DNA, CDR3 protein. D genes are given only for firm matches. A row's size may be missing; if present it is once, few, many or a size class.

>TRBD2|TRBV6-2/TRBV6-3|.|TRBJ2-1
TGTGCCAGCAGTTTCGCTGTGGGGGGGGAGTTCTTC
CASSFAVGGEFF
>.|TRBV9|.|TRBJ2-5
TGTGCCAGCAGCATCATGGCGGCGGAGACCCAGTACTTC
CASSIMAAETQYF
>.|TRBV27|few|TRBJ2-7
TGTGCCAGCAGTGCCTCTTCTAGCGATAGGCCCTACGAGCAGTACTTC
CASSASSSDRPYEQYF
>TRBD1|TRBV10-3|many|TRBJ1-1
TGTGCCATCAGTATCGGACAGGGGGCCACTGAAGCTTTCTTT
CAISIGQGATEAFF
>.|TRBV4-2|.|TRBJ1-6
TGTGCCAGCAGATCCAAGGGCCCTACCGCAGCCCCCCTCCACTTT
CASRSKGPTAAPLHF
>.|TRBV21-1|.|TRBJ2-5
TGTGCCAGCAGCCCCGGTAGCGAGGGCCAGTACCAAGAGACCCAGTACTTC
CASSPGSEGQYQETQYF
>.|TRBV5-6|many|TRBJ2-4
TGTGCCAGCAGCTTGGGACAGCTAGCCAAAAACATTCAGTACTTC
CASSLGQLAKNIQYF
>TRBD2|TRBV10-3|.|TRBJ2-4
TGTGCCATCAGTGGAGCTAGCGGGAGGGGCTCATCCAAAAACATTCAGTACTTC
CAISGASGRGSSKNIQYF
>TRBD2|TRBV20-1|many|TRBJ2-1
TGCAGTGCCCCGAAAACAGGGACTAGCGGGGGGGAGCAGTTCTTC
CSAPKTGTSGGEQFF
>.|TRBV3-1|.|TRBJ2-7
TGTGCCAGCAGCCAGTCTAACGAGCAGTACTTC
CASSQSNEQYF
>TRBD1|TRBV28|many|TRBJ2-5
TGTGCCAGCAGTTCCCCGACAGGGGTAGCGGAGACCCAGTACTTC
CASSSPTGVAETQYF
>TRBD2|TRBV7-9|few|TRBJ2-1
TGTGCCAGCAGCTTAAGGGGAGGGAGTGAGCAGTTCTTC
CASSLRGGSEQFF
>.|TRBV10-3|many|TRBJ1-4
TGTGCCATCAGTGAGTCGACCGGGGGCGGTGTAGAAAAACTGTTTTTT
CAISESTGGGVEKLFF
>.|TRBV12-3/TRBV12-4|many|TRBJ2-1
TGTGCCAGCAGGGCGCTGCGCAATGAGCAGTTCTTC
CASRALRNEQFF
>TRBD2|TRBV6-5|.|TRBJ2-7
TGTGCCAGCAGGTCCCGGGGGGTGAAGATCTACGAGCAGTACTTC
CASRSRGVKIYEQYF
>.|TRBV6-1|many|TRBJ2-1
TGTGCCAGCGAAGGGGCTAACAATAGGGATGAGCAGTTCTTC
CASEGANNRDEQFF
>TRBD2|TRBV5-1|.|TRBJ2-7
TGCGCCAGCAGCTGGAATAGCGGGACCACGTACGACCAGTACTTC
CASSWNSGTTYDQYF
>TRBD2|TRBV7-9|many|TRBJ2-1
TGTGCCAGCAGCTTTTCACTAGCGGGAGGTAACAATGAGCAGTTCTTC
CASSFSLAGGNNEQFF
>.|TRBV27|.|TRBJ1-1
TGTGCCAGCATTCAGACTTGGTCGGACACTGAAGCTTTCTTT
CASIQTWSDTEAFF
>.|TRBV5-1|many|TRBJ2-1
TGCGCCAGCAGCTTGACTAGCTCCTCGTTCAATGAGCAGTTCTTC
CASSLTSSSFNEQFF
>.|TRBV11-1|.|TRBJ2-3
TGTGCCAGCAGCTTACGACTAGTCACAGATACGCAGTATTTT
CASSLRLVTDTQYF
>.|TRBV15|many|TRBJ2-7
TGTGCCACCAGCAGAGATCCAGGGCTAGGCTACGAGCAGTACTTC
CATSRDPGLGYEQYF
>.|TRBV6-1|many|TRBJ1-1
TGTGCCAGCAGTGAGAGCAGGGGATACCCTGAAGCTTTCTTT
CASSESRGYPEAFF
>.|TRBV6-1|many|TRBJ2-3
TGTGCCAGCAGTGAAGTGTACACAGATACGCAGTATTTT
CASSEVYTDTQYF
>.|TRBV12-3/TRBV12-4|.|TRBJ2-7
TGTGCCAGCAGTCCCCCCGGGACCCAGGAGCACTTC
CASSPPGTQEHF
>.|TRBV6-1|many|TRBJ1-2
TGTGCCAGCAGTGGAGCTCGGTGGGGACCCCCCTATGGCTACACCTTC
CASSGARWGPPYGYTF
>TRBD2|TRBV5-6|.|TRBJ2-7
TGTGCCAGCAGCTTCCGGACTAGCGGGAGGAGCTCCTACGAGCAGTACTTC
CASSFRTSGRSSYEQYF
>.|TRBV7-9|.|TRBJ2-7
TGTGCCAGCAGCTTAGCGAGGAACGAGCAGTACTTC
CASSLARNEQYF
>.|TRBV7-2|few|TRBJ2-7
TGTGCCAGCAGCTTAGCCCGGGGAGCCTCCTACGAGCAGTACTTC
CASSLARGASYEQYF
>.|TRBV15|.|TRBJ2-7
TGTGCCACCAGCACTGAAGAACAGGGAGTGGAGCAGTACTTC
CATSTEEQGVEQYF
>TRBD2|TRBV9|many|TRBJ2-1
TGTGCCAGCAGCGCCTATAGCGGGATCCTTTACAATGAGCAGTTCTTC
CASSAYSGILYNEQFF
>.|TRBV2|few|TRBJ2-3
TGTGCCAGCATTCGGGACACCACTAGCACAGATACGCAGTATTTT
CASIRDTTSTDTQYF
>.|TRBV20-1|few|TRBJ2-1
TGCAGTGCTATCCCTTTGCGGGGAAGGATTAATGAGCAGTTCTTC
CSAIPLRGRINEQFF
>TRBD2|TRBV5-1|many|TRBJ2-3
TGCGCCAGCGGGGTAGCGGGAGACAGCACAGATACGCAGTATTTT
CASGVAGDSTDTQYF
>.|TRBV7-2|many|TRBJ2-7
TGTGCCAGCAGCTTAGGACGAGGGCCGAGTTCCTACGAGCAGTACTTC
CASSLGRGPSSYEQYF
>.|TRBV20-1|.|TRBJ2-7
TGCAGTGCTGAGTCGACCTACGAGCAGTACTTC
CSAESTYEQYF
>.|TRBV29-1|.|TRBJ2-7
TGCAGCGTCCACGAGCAGTACTTC
CSVHEQYF
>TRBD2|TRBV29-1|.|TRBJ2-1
TGCAGCGCCCGACTCGCGGGATCTGGGCGGGAGAAGTTCTTC
CSARLAGSGREKFF
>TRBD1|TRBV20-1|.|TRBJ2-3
TGCAGTGCCCCGCCCGGGACAGGGGCAAAACATACGCAGTATTTT
CSAPPGTGAKHTQYF
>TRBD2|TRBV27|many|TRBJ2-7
TGTGCCAGCAGTTTATCCCGTCTAGCGGGAGACCCAATCTACGAGCAGTACTTC
CASSLSRLAGDPIYEQYF
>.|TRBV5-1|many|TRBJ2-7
TGCGCCAGCAGCTTGGCGGGGGGTGGGACAGACTACGAGCAGTACTTC
CASSLAGGGTDYEQYF
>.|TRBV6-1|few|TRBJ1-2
TGTGCCAGCAGCCGCGGACAGCTGAACTATGGCTACACCTTC
CASSRGQLNYGYTF
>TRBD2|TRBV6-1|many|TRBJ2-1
TGTGCCAGCACCACTCTAGCGGGAGGGCGAAATGAGCAGTTCTTC
CASTTLAGGRNEQFF
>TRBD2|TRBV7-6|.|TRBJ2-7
TGTGCCAGCAGCCATCTAGCGGGAGGTCTCTACGAGCAGTACTTC
CASSHLAGGLYEQYF
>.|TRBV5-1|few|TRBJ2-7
TGCGCCAGCATGTTCAACCCACAGGGCTACGAGCAGTACTTC
CASMFNPQGYEQYF
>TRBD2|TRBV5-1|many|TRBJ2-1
TGCGCCTGCACCGGGACTAGCGGATACAATGAGCAGTTCTTC
CACTGTSGYNEQFF